A selection of T cell receptor beta chains follows, all from one sample in a study of cytomegalovirus exposure and HLA in healthy donors. Method: immunoSEQ multiplex PCR; TCRdb's copy keeps in-frame clones and lacks some. The table has roughly 180,000 clones, 76% seen once; the top ten hold 2.5%. Material: PBMCs. All receptors come from a woman in her twenties or thirties in good health and CMV-seropositive. Both conserved end residues are trimmed from each CDR3.

cdr3_aa v_call
ASRSGGASDTQY TRBV28
ASSQGPMGYNSPLH TRBV4-1
ASRLQGSTNYGYT TRBV11-2
ASSYTGGWDQETQY TRBV28
ASSPGQRNSPLH TRBV4-3
ASSLTRADTQY TRBV7-2
ASSPRTGRNEKLF TRBV28
ASSSPGGLKGETQY TRBV19
ASNRDRVNSGNTIY TRBV2
ASSRRGLLNTEAF TRBV28
ASSPSPGITGELF TRBV7-7